These 26 T cell receptor beta chains came from one sample sequenced in a study of glioma-infiltrating T cells after dendritic cell vaccination. Stated time point: after dendritic cell vaccination, including at tumor progression/relapse. Sequencing was performed with immunoSEQ multiplex PCR; in TCRdb, only in-frame clones are kept and a portion is missing. The table lists tens of thousands of clones, over 75% of them singletons. Sequences were derived from blood, sampled after dendritic cell vaccination. The receptors stem from a human donor with glioblastoma.

V usage is TRBV4-2 and J usage is TRBJ1-1; 9 nucleotides align to TRBD1. The CDR3 consists of 14 residues. J lost 7 bases, V lost 2 bases, and 5 bases had no gene match. Germline V gene data show CDR1 as LGHNA and CDR2 as YNFKEQ. The CDR3 is CASSQTGGLVEAFF. CDR3 nucleotide sequence: TGTGCCAGCAGCCAAACAGGGGGCCTAGTTGAAGCTTTCTTT.

V usage is TRBV29-1 and J usage is TRBJ2-1; 8 bases align to TRBD1. The J segment lost 6 bases and the V segment lost 7 bases, leaving 2 bases of the junction unmatched. The CDR3 totals 11 residues. The germline V gene encodes CDR1 SQVTM and CDR2 ANQGSEA. CDR3 protein: CSADRGNEQFF. For the CDR3, the DNA is TGCAGCGCCGACAGGGGCAATGAGCAGTTCTTC.

The chain links TRBV9 to TRBJ2-7; a weak D match, TRBD2 (6 bases). Trimming shortened V by 0 bases and J by 3 bases, and 19 bases separated the two germline ends. CDR3 size: 17 residues. Germline V gives CDR1 SGDLS, CDR2 YYNGEE. In DNA, the CDR3 is TGTGCCAGCAGCGTAGCTACTGGGACTGGGGGATTCTACGAGCAGTACTTC. Translating gives CASSVATGTGGFYEQYF.

The chain uses TRBV15 and TRBJ1-2; no reliable D call. Per germline, CDR1 LNHNV and CDR2 YYDKDF (reference sequence). The CDR3 spans 16 residues. Trimming stripped 0 bases from V and 0 bases from J, with 11 bases between. CDR3 coding DNA: TGTGCCACCAGCAGAGATTTGGGCAGCTCTAACTATGGCTACACCTTC. It is translated as CATSRDLGSSNYGYTF. Together with reference TRBV15 and TRBJ1-2, the CDR3 gives the full variable domain: DAMVIQNPRYQVTQFGKPVTLSCSQTLNHNVMYWYQQKSSQAPKLLFHYYDKDFNNEADTPDNFQSRRPNTSFCFLDIRSPGLGDTAMYLCATSRDLGSSNYGYTFGSGTRLTVV.

This chain links TRBV19 with TRBJ1-2, with 11 bases matching TRBD1. There are 16 residues in the CDR3. Germline V CDR1 and CDR2: LNHDA, SQIVND (reference sequence). V gave up 7 bases and J gave up 2 bases; unmatched junction bases: 9. As DNA, the CDR3 is TGTGCCAGTAATAAGGACAGGGGGCGATACAACTATGGCTACACCTTC. It translates to CASNKDRGRYNYGYTF.

The rearrangement joins TRBV10-3 to TRBJ1-6, with 11 bases aligning to TRBD1. The CDR3 is 15 residues long. The V segment lost 2 bases and the J segment 13 bases; nucleotides outside the gene matches: 7. CDR1 is ENHRY and CDR2 is SYGVKD in the germline V gene. The CDR3 DNA reads TGTGCCATCAGTGAGCCCGGGACAGGGGGGTCGCCCCTCCACTTT. This sequence encodes CAISEPGTGGSPLHF.

The chain carries TRBV6-6 and TRBJ1-2; D gene ambiguous. The CDR3 consists of 14 residues. The germline V gene encodes CDR1 MNHNY and CDR2 SVGAGI (reference sequence). V lost 5 bases and J 4 bases, leaving 14 bases between the germline ends. Here the CDR3 reads CASSTTQGSYGYTF. Here the CDR3 DNA reads TGTGCCAGCAGTACCACCCAAGGGAGCTATGGCTACACCTTC.

This chain uses TRBV30 with TRBJ1-1; 8 positions agree with TRBD1. CDR1 is GTSNPN and CDR2 is SVGIG in the germline V gene (reference sequence). J lost 0 bases, V lost 2 bases, and 8 bases had no gene match. This CDR3 is 16 amino acids long. DNA of the CDR3: TGTGCCTGGAGTCTAGGACAGGGAAAACTGAACACTGAAGCTTTCTTT. It translates to CAWSLGQGKLNTEAFF.

The chain combines TRBV5-1 with TRBJ2-2; possible D gene TRBD2, 6 bases. Germline values: CDR1 SGHRS, CDR2 YFSETQ. V was trimmed by 6 bases and J by 3 bases, leaving 12 bases between them. This CDR3 is built from 14 residues. The CDR3 DNA follows: TGCGCCAGCACCCCTGGGGAGGACACCGGGGAGCTGTTTTTT. It yields the protein CASTPGEDTGELFF.

This sequence joins TRBV2 and TRBJ2-3; the D is unclear. The CDR3 runs to 12 residues. Germline V gene lookup returns CDR1 SNHLY and CDR2 FYNNEI. Trimming took off 7 bases at V and 2 bases at J, with 7 bases between the two ends. The CDR3 here is CASTPVTDTQYF. The CDR3 DNA sequence: TGTGCCAGCACTCCAGTCACAGATACGCAGTATTTT.

V and J are TRBV5-4 and TRBJ1-5, with D possibly matching TRBD1 (5 bases). The ends were cut back, 4 bases at V and 5 bases at J, with 16 bases in the middle. CDR3 length: 15 residues. Per the germline V gene, CDR1 is SGHNT and CDR2 is YYREEE (reference sequence). CDR3 nucleotides: TGTGCCAGCAGCCTCCGTCCGGGGGGGGATCAGCCCCAGCATTTT. Its translation: CASSLRPGGDQPQHF.

The chain uses TRBV11-3 and TRBJ2-4; 9 bases are a match to TRBD2. V gave up 0 bases and J gave up 8 bases; unmatched junction bases: 8. The germline V gene encodes CDR1 SGHNT and CDR2 YENEEA. The CDR3 has 16 residues. Here the CDR3 DNA reads TGTGCCAGCAGCTTAGACCCGAGCGGGAGGTGGGACATTCAGTACTTC. This sequence encodes CASSLDPSGRWDIQYF.

This clone was recorded only once. The chain joins TRBV6-4 to TRBJ1-2; 9 bases are a match to TRBD1. From germline, CDR1 is MRHNA and CDR2 SNTAGT. After removal of 6 bases from V and 8 bases from J, the junction contained 7 bases not matched to a gene. CDR3 length equals 13 residues. CDR3 in amino acids: CASSSGTGKGYTF. The CDR3 DNA follows: TGTGCCAGCAGCTCTGGGACAGGGAAGGGCTACACCTTC.

CDR3 DNA: TGTGCCATCAGTCCGGGACAGAATTTCTATGGCTACACCTTC. This translates into CAISPGQNFYGYTF. The V call is TRBV10-3, the J call TRBJ1-2, with 7 bases aligning to TRBD1. V lost 5 bases to trimming and J lost 4 bases; unmatched junction nucleotides: 7. CDR3 size: 14 residues. CDR1 ENHRY and CDR2 SYGVKD come from the germline V gene.

V usage is TRBV7-8 and J usage is TRBJ2-7; tentative D call: TRBD2 (5 bases). Per germline, CDR1 SGHVS and CDR2 FQNEAQ. This CDR3 has 14 residues. The V end was cut by 1 base, the J end by 0 bases, with 7 bases between. The DNA for the CDR3 is TGTGCCAGCAGCTTAGGCGGGCTCTCCTACGAGCAGTACTTC. Protein: CASSLGGLSYEQYF.

The chain combines TRBV11-3 with TRBJ2-3, with 7 bases identical to TRBD2. The CDR3 contains 16 residues. The V and J ends lost 4 bases and 3 bases, in that order; junction bases with no gene match: 10. In germline, CDR1 is SGHNT, CDR2 YENEEA. The CDR3 loop is CASSWSSGGQTDTQYF. The CDR3 coding sequence is TGTGCCAGCAGCTGGAGTTCGGGAGGCCAAACAGATACGCAGTATTTT.

CDR3 sequence: CASSPETGAGELFF. The CDR3 DNA sequence: TGTGCCAGCTCACCGGAGACAGGCGCCGGGGAGCTGTTTTTT. The chain carries TRBV18 and TRBJ2-2; tentatively, D is TRBD1 (6 bases). Deletions cut 3 bases from V and 6 bases from J, with 11 bases between. The CDR3 covers 14 residues. Germline V gene sequence: CDR1 KGHSH, CDR2 LQKENI.

The gene calls are TRBV14 and TRBJ1-5, with 9 bases fitting TRBD1. The germline V gene has CDR1 SGHDN and CDR2 FVKESK. V was pared by 4 bases and J by 7 bases, with 11 bases of the junction left unmatched. The CDR3 length is 16 residues. The DNA of the CDR3 is TGTGCCAGCAGCCCCCCAGGGACAGGGAAGAACCAGCCCCAGCATTTT. It yields the protein CASSPPGTGKNQPQHF.

V and J are TRBV18 and TRBJ1-2, with no clear D. Trimming removed 3 bases from V and 3 bases from J, with 20 bases in between. Germline CDR1 KGHSH, CDR2 LQKENI. This CDR3 contains 17 residues. CDR3 loop: CASSPLEISRTYYGYTF. CDR3 DNA: TGTGCCAGCTCACCGCTCGAGATCTCCCGAACCTACTATGGCTACACCTTC.

V gene TRBV10-3 combines with J gene TRBJ2-2; a possible D gene is TRBD1 (7 bases). Looked up from germline, CDR1 is ENHRY and CDR2 is SYGVKD. The CDR3 consists of 13 residues. Trimming left V 10 bases short and J 6 bases short, with 15 bases between. CDR3 nucleotide sequence: TGTGCCACTAGCAGGGGGGCACCCGGGGAGCTGTTTTTT. Protein product: CATSRGAPGELFF.

The rearrangement uses TRBV4-1 and TRBJ1-6; 8 bases map to TRBD1. With 4 bases clipped from V and 9 bases from J, the junction kept 8 bases outside the gene matches. Germline V CDR1 and CDR2: MGHRA, YSYEKL. This CDR3 is 15 amino acids long. Written as DNA, the CDR3 is TGCGCCAGCAGCCCGGACAGGGAGATGGGTTCACCCCTCCACTTT. Its translation: CASSPDREMGSPLHF.

The chain is built from TRBV12-5 and TRBJ1-2; the match to TRBD1 covers 11 bases. Per germline, CDR1 LGHNT and CDR2 FRNRAP. This CDR3 region has 14 residues. Germline trimming cut 6 bases from V and 2 bases from J; bases unmatched to any gene: 2. For the CDR3, the DNA is TGTGCTAGTGGGGGGACAGGGGGAAACTATGGCTACACCTTC. It is translated as CASGGTGGNYGYTF.

V is TRBV5-8 and J is TRBJ2-5; TRBD1 aligns across 7 bases. V shed 4 bases and J 4 bases; nucleotides not matched to a gene: 10. Germline-derived CDR1 and CDR2 are SGHTS and YDEGEE. This CDR3 is built from 15 residues. The CDR3 is CASSQNRQGRETQYF. As DNA, the CDR3 is TGTGCCAGCAGCCAAAATAGACAGGGCCGAGAGACCCAGTACTTC.

This rearrangement joins TRBV5-6 to TRBJ1-6; 9 bases line up with TRBD1. The CDR3 has 15 amino acids. Trimming took 2 bases from V and 5 from J; bases not matched to a gene: 2. From germline, CDR1 is SGHDT and CDR2 YYEEEE. The CDR3 here is CASSFRDRDNSPLHF. The CDR3 nucleotides read TGTGCCAGCAGCTTCCGGGACAGGGATAATTCACCCCTCCACTTT. Filled out from reference TRBV5-6 and TRBJ1-6, the complete variable domain reads DAGVTQSPTHLIKTRGQQVTLRCSPKSGHDTVSWYQQALGQGPQFIFQYYEEEERQRGNFPDRFSGHQFPNYSSELNVNALLLGDSALYLCASSFRDRDNSPLHFGNGTRLTVT.

The chain has TRBV11-3 and TRBJ1-3, with TRBD1 as a possible D gene (6 bases). CDR1 is SGHNT, CDR2 YENEEA, per germline. The CDR3 covers 17 residues. Trimming left V 5 bases short and J 0 bases short, with 17 bases between. DNA of the CDR3: TGTGCCAGCAGCAACCCTTGGACAGTCCGCTCTGGAAACACCATATATTTT. Translated, it gives CASSNPWTVRSGNTIYF.

The V gene is TRBV19, the J gene TRBJ2-7; tentatively, D is TRBD1 (5 bases). The germline gives CDR1 LNHDA, CDR2 SQIVND (reference sequence). This CDR3 region has 13 residues. Trimming shortened V by 5 bases and J by 2 bases, and 10 bases separated the two germline ends. This chain's CDR3 is CASSGQGPYEQYF. CDR3 sequence (DNA): TGTGCCAGTAGTGGGCAGGGCCCCTACGAGCAGTACTTC.